A selection of T cell receptor beta chains follows, all from one sample in a study of OX40 agonist ivuxolimab in advanced cancers. Here immunoSEQ multiplex PCR was the method, and the copy in TCRdb shows in-frame clones only, minus some. Of about 20,000 clones in the sample, roughly 72% were seen once. The sequences come from CD4+ or CD8+ T cells sorted from blood, collected in a trial of the OX40 agonist ivuxolimab. The receptors derive from an adult with an advanced solid tumor such as melanoma, head and neck, liver or kidney cancer. Both conserved end residues are part of each CDR3. A D gene is named only where the DNA matches it firmly. Only some rows state a clone size, as once, few, many or a class for expanded clones.

j_call | v_call | clone_size | d_call | cdr3_aa | cdr3_nt
TRBJ1-5 | TRBV2 | few | . | CASSRGVQPQHF | TGTGCCAGCAGTAGAGGGGTTCAGCCCCAGCATTTT
TRBJ2-1 | TRBV6-5 | . | TRBD1 | CASSYRDSSYNEQFF | TGTGCCAGCAGTTACCGGGACAGCTCCTACAATGAGCAGTTCTTC
TRBJ2-7 | TRBV14 | . | . | CASSHNRGLYEQYF | TGTGCCAGCAGCCACAACAGGGGACTCTACGAGCAGTACTTC
TRBJ2-3 | TRBV28 | medium-sized | TRBD2 | CASSLSTSQSTDTQYF | TGTGCCAGCAGTTTATCGACTAGCCAAAGCACAGATACGCAGTATTTT
TRBJ2-5 | TRBV11-3 | once | TRBD1 | CASSEPGQGQGTQYF | TGTGCCAGCAGCGAGCCGGGACAGGGTCAAGGGACCCAGTACTTC
TRBJ2-3 | TRBV13 | . | TRBD2 | CASSLEGLGNTDTQYF | TGTGCCAGCAGCTTAGAGGGACTAGGAAACACAGATACGCAGTATTTT
TRBJ2-1 | TRBV13 | . | TRBD2 | CASSGLAGASYNEQFF | TGTGCCAGCAGCGGACTAGCGGGGGCCTCCTACAATGAGCAGTTCTTC
TRBJ2-3 | TRBV7-9 | . | . | CASSPQSGPTDTQYF | TGTGCCAGCAGCCCCCAGTCGGGACCCACAGATACGCAGTATTTT
TRBJ1-1 | TRBV19 | . | . | CASRGPGAFF | TGTGCCAGTAGGGGCCCGGGGGCTTTCTTT
TRBJ1-2 | TRBV4-3 | . | . | CASSPPGAEDGYTF | TGCGCCAGCAGCCCGCCAGGGGCTGAGGATGGCTACACCTTC
TRBJ2-2 | TRBV6-6 | . | . | CASSYSAGALGGELFF | TGTGCCAGCAGTTATAGCGCGGGCGCCCTTGGCGGGGAGCTGTTTTTT
TRBJ1-5 | TRBV5-1 | many | . | CASSSEAGNQPQHF | TGCGCCAGCAGCTCCGAGGCGGGCAATCAGCCCCAGCATTTT
TRBJ1-2 | TRBV9 | . | . | CASSVGVGSGGYTF | TGTGCCAGCAGCGTAGGAGTAGGTTCGGGTGGCTACACCTTC
TRBJ1-2 | TRBV7-3 | . | . | CASSLLTRDANYGYTF | TGTGCCAGCAGTCTCCTTACCCGAGACGCTAACTATGGCTACACCTTC
TRBJ2-7 | TRBV9 | few | TRBD1 | CASSAGTGVYEQYF | TGTGCCAGCAGCGCCGGGACAGGGGTCTACGAGCAGTACTTC
TRBJ2-1 | TRBV7-9 | . | TRBD2 | CASTGLASYNEQFF | TGTGCCAGCACGGGACTAGCTTCCTACAATGAGCAGTTCTTC
TRBJ2-2 | TRBV7-6 | once | TRBD1 | CASSPTGFTGELFF | TGTGCCAGCAGCCCGACAGGGTTCACCGGGGAGCTGTTTTTT
TRBJ2-7 | TRBV28 | once | . | CASSFGTYEQYF | TGTGCCAGCAGCTTCGGGACCTACGAGCAGTACTTC
TRBJ2-3 | TRBV6-6 | few | TRBD2 | CASSYSGGTDTQYF | TGTGCCAGCAGTTACTCGGGGGGGACAGATACGCAGTATTTT
TRBJ2-2 | TRBV9 | once | . | CASSVAQGRAGELFF | TGTGCCAGCAGCGTAGCCCAGGGAAGGGCCGGGGAGCTGTTTTTT
TRBJ1-1 | TRBV11-1 | . | TRBD1 | CASSFPRDRSNTEAFF | TGTGCCAGCAGCTTCCCCCGGGACAGATCCAACACTGAAGCTTTCTTT
TRBJ2-5 | TRBV11-2 | . | . | CASSPFGWGETQYF | TGTGCCAGCAGCCCCTTTGGGTGGGGAGAGACCCAGTACTTC
TRBJ2-3 | TRBV9 | . | TRBD2 | CASSVVGRGGTDTQYF | TGTGCCAGCAGCGTAGTGGGTCGGGGGGGCACAGATACGCAGTATTTT
TRBJ2-3 | TRBV2 | . | . | CASMALGGTDTQYF | TGTGCCAGCATGGCCCTGGGTGGCACAGATACGCAGTATTTT
TRBJ1-4 | TRBV5-6 | . | . | CASSLVFETENEKLFF | TGTGCCAGCAGCTTGGTGTTTGAGACGGAGAATGAAAAACTGTTTTTT
TRBJ1-1 | TRBV2 | few | . | CASPTQEMNTEAFF | TGTGCCAGCCCAACACAGGAAATGAACACTGAAGCTTTCTTT
TRBJ1-4 | TRBV5-1 | . | TRBD1 | CASTQGQGATNEKLFF | TGCGCCAGCACCCAAGGACAGGGGGCAACTAATGAAAAACTGTTTTTT
TRBJ1-5 | TRBV19 | medium-sized | . | CASSIAGHQPQHF | TGTGCCAGTAGTATAGCTGGGCATCAGCCCCAGCATTTT
TRBJ2-3 | TRBV7-2 | . | . | CASSLEIGRPRDTQYF | TGTGCCAGCAGCTTAGAGATCGGACGCCCGCGGGATACGCAGTATTTT
TRBJ2-3 | TRBV27 | . | . | CASSHRSDTQYF | TGTGCCAGCAGTCATCGATCAGATACGCAGTATTTT
TRBJ1-2 | TRBV29-1 | . | TRBD1 | CSVKGTGPYGYTF | TGCAGCGTTAAGGGGACAGGTCCATATGGCTACACCTTC
TRBJ2-1 | TRBV29-1 | few | . | CSVEGDRRFSYNEQFF | TGCAGCGTTGAGGGGGACCGCCGATTCTCCTACAATGAGCAGTTCTTC
TRBJ2-7 | TRBV4-2 | . | . | CASSLEGDSYEQYF | TGTGCCAGCAGCTTGGAAGGGGACTCCTACGAGCAGTACTTC
TRBJ1-5 | TRBV29-1 | . | . | CNRDGNQPQHF | TGCAACAGGGACGGCAATCAGCCCCAGCATTTT
TRBJ1-1 | TRBV4-2 | few | . | CASSQRNTEAFF | TGTGCCAGCAGCCAAAGAAACACTGAAGCTTTCTTT
TRBJ1-2 | TRBV29-1 | . | . | CSVKEGGYGYTF | TGCAGCGTTAAGGAGGGAGGCTATGGCTACACCTTC
TRBJ1-2 | TRBV4-2 | . | . | CASSQDLGLINYGYTF | TGTGCCAGCAGCCAAGATCTCGGCCTGATTAACTATGGCTACACCTTC
TRBJ1-1 | TRBV7-9 | . | TRBD1 | CASSLSGGPNTEAFF | TGTGCCAGCAGCTTATCAGGGGGCCCGAACACTGAAGCTTTCTTT
TRBJ2-7 | TRBV28 | . | TRBD2 | CASSFGPPPSGSYEQYF | TGTGCCAGCAGTTTTGGCCCCCCGCCTAGCGGGTCCTACGAGCAGTACTTC
TRBJ2-7 | TRBV5-1 | . | . | CASSPLGPGVDNYEQYF | TGCGCCAGCAGCCCGCTCGGGCCCGGGGTTGATAACTACGAGCAGTACTTC
TRBJ2-4 | TRBV7-6 | once | TRBD2 | CASSPGLAGANIQYF | TGTGCCAGCAGCCCGGGACTAGCGGGGGCGAACATTCAGTACTTC
TRBJ1-1 | TRBV29-1 | . | TRBD1 | CSVGPGQGRTEAFF | TGCAGCGTTGGCCCGGGACAGGGGAGAACTGAAGCTTTCTTT
TRBJ2-7 | TRBV20-1 | . | . | CSAWTVGEQYF | TGCAGTGCCTGGACCGTGGGGGAGCAGTACTTC
TRBJ2-7 | TRBV6-5 | . | TRBD2 | CASRAGRPYEQYF | TGTGCCAGCAGAGCGGGACGGCCCTACGAGCAGTACTTC
TRBJ2-7 | TRBV28 | . | . | CASRIGVRAYEQYF | TGTGCCAGCAGGATCGGGGTCAGAGCCTACGAGCAGTACTTC
TRBJ1-1 | TRBV30 | . | . | CAWRMGTWGTEAFF | TGTGCCTGGAGAATGGGGACATGGGGCACTGAAGCTTTCTTT
TRBJ1-2 | TRBV27 | . | . | CASSFGISYGYTF | TGTGCCAGCAGTTTCGGGATCAGCTATGGCTACACCTTC
TRBJ1-1 | TRBV9 | . | . | CASREVLNTEAFF | TGTGCCAGCAGGGAAGTTCTGAACACTGAAGCTTTCTTT
TRBJ1-2 | TRBV7-9 | . | . | CASTPPGQGTYGYTF | TGTGCCAGCACCCCTCCGGGTCAGGGCACCTATGGCTACACCTTC